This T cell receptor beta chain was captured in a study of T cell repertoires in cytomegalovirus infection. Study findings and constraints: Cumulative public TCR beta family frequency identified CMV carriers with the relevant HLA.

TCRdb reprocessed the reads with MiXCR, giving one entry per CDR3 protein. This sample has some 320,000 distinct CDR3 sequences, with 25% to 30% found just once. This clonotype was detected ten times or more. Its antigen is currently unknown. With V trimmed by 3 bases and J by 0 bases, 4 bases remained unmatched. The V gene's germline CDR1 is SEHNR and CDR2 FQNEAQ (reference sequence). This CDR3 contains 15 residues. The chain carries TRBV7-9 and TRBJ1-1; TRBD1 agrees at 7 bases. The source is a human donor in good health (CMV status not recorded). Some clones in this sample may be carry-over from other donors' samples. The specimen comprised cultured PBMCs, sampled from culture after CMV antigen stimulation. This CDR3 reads CASSLGDRVNTEAFF. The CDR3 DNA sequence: TGTGCCAGCAGCTTGGGTGACAGGGTGAACACTGAAGCTTTCTTT.